These T cell receptor beta chains were read from a single sample in a study of blood T cell repertoires in COVID-19. Measured with immunoSEQ multiplex PCR; TCRdb has only the in-frame clones, and not every one. The sample shows 280,000 or so clones, about 85% of them seen only once. The sequencing sample was made of peripheral blood. The receptors come from a human donor in a cohort sampled during active COVID-19. Each CDR3 is given with its conserved first and last residue. D genes are given only for firm matches. Only some rows state a clone size, as once, few, many or a class for expanded clones.

j_call: TRBJ2-1; d_call: TRBD2; clone_size: once; cdr3_length: 18; v_call: TRBV7-2; cdr3_aa: CASSFRGSGVNSYNEQFF; cdr3_nt: TGTGCCAGCAGCTTCCGTGGTAGCGGGGTCAACTCCTACAATGAGCAGTTCTTC
j_call: TRBJ1-1; d_call: TRBD1; clone_size: -; cdr3_length: 16; v_call: TRBV7-2; cdr3_aa: CASSTRQGFTPSEAFF; cdr3_nt: TGTGCCAGCAGCACCAGACAGGGTTTCACACCTAGCGAAGCTTTCTTT
j_call: TRBJ2-7; d_call: TRBD1; clone_size: -; cdr3_length: 15; v_call: TRBV18; cdr3_aa: CASSPQPGGTYEQYF; cdr3_nt: TGTGCCAGCTCACCACAACCAGGGGGTACCTACGAGCAGTACTTC
j_call: TRBJ1-2; d_call: -; clone_size: -; cdr3_length: 13; v_call: TRBV19; cdr3_aa: CASSIRQNYGYTF; cdr3_nt: TGTGCCAGTAGTATCCGACAGAACTATGGCTACACCTTC
j_call: TRBJ1-4; d_call: -; clone_size: -; cdr3_length: 14; v_call: TRBV7-9; cdr3_aa: CASSPPAQGEKLFF; cdr3_nt: TGTGCCAGCAGCCCGCCAGCCCAGGGTGAAAAACTGTTTTTT
j_call: TRBJ2-5; d_call: TRBD2; clone_size: -; cdr3_length: 17; v_call: TRBV4-3; cdr3_aa: CASSQDQSLAGKKTQYF; cdr3_nt: TGCGCCAGCAGCCAAGATCAATCCCTAGCGGGAAAAAAGACCCAGTACTTC
j_call: TRBJ2-7; d_call: TRBD2; clone_size: -; cdr3_length: 16; v_call: TRBV7-8; cdr3_aa: CASSLTGLAGGREQYF; cdr3_nt: TGTGCCAGCAGCCTAACGGGACTAGCGGGAGGGCGCGAGCAGTACTTC
j_call: TRBJ1-4; d_call: TRBD1; clone_size: once; cdr3_length: 17; v_call: TRBV5-1; cdr3_aa: CASSYTGTDVGNEKLFF; cdr3_nt: TGCGCCAGCAGCTACACAGGGACAGACGTGGGTAATGAAAAACTGTTTTTT
j_call: TRBJ2-1; d_call: TRBD1; clone_size: -; cdr3_length: 15; v_call: TRBV27; cdr3_aa: CASSIRQGNYNEQFF; cdr3_nt: TGTGCCAGCAGTATTCGACAGGGGAACTACAATGAGCAGTTCTTC
j_call: TRBJ2-1; d_call: TRBD2; clone_size: few; cdr3_length: 18; v_call: TRBV5-3; cdr3_aa: CARSLDPTSGRAMNEQFF; cdr3_nt: TGTGCCAGAAGCCTCGACCCGACTAGCGGGAGGGCCATGAATGAGCAGTTCTTC
j_call: TRBJ2-7; d_call: TRBD2; clone_size: -; cdr3_length: 16; v_call: TRBV5-1; cdr3_aa: CASSGTSGSHSHEQYF; cdr3_nt: TGCGCCAGCAGCGGGACTAGCGGGAGTCATAGCCACGAGCAGTACTTC
j_call: TRBJ1-5; d_call: -; clone_size: -; cdr3_length: 14; v_call: TRBV6-1; cdr3_aa: CASSEGDSNQPQHF; cdr3_nt: TGTGCCAGCAGTGAGGGAGATAGCAATCAGCCCCAGCATTTT
j_call: TRBJ2-1; d_call: TRBD2; clone_size: -; cdr3_length: 16; v_call: TRBV28; cdr3_aa: CASSPTLAGGYNEQFF; cdr3_nt: TGTGCCAGCAGCCCGACTCTAGCGGGAGGCTACAATGAGCAGTTCTTC
j_call: TRBJ2-2; d_call: -; clone_size: -; cdr3_length: 15; v_call: TRBV6-5; cdr3_aa: CASSYEGVVTGELFF; cdr3_nt: TGTGCCAGCAGTTATGAAGGGGTAGTGACCGGGGAGCTGTTTTTT
j_call: TRBJ2-1; d_call: -; clone_size: -; cdr3_length: 11; v_call: TRBV12-5; cdr3_aa: CASGLGHEQFF; cdr3_nt: TGTGCTAGTGGTCTGGGGCATGAGCAGTTCTTC
j_call: TRBJ2-1; d_call: -; clone_size: once; cdr3_length: 16; v_call: TRBV7-8; cdr3_aa: CASSPRDLGASNEQFF; cdr3_nt: TGTGCCAGCAGCCCTAGAGATCTAGGGGCGTCCAATGAGCAGTTCTTC
j_call: TRBJ2-5; d_call: TRBD2; clone_size: -; cdr3_length: 17; v_call: TRBV5-1; cdr3_aa: CASSLALAGGPQETQYF; cdr3_nt: TGCGCCAGCAGCTTGGCCTTAGCGGGAGGCCCCCAGGAGACCCAGTACTTC
j_call: TRBJ2-1; d_call: -; clone_size: -; cdr3_length: 12; v_call: TRBV2; cdr3_aa: CASSELGLEQFF; cdr3_nt: TGTGCCAGCAGTGAACTGGGGCTTGAGCAGTTCTTC
j_call: TRBJ2-5; d_call: TRBD1; clone_size: -; cdr3_length: 16; v_call: TRBV3-1/TRBV3-2; cdr3_aa: CASSQRGTVGAETQYF; cdr3_nt: TGTGCCAGCAGCCAAAGGGGGACAGTAGGGGCAGAGACCCAGTACTTC
j_call: TRBJ1-5; d_call: -; clone_size: once; cdr3_length: 14; v_call: TRBV18; cdr3_aa: CASSPNRDNQPQHF; cdr3_nt: TGTGCCAGCTCACCGAACAGGGACAATCAGCCCCAGCATTTT
j_call: TRBJ2-7; d_call: TRBD2; clone_size: -; cdr3_length: 16; v_call: TRBV6-1; cdr3_aa: CASSEASGLAGESTLF; cdr3_nt: TGTGCCAGCAGTGAAGCTTCGGGACTAGCGGGAGAGTCGACACTTTTC
j_call: TRBJ1-4; d_call: -; clone_size: -; cdr3_length: 11; v_call: TRBV10-3; cdr3_aa: CAIRGGEKLFF; cdr3_nt: TGTGCCATCAGAGGGGGAGAAAAACTGTTTTTT
j_call: TRBJ2-3; d_call: -; clone_size: -; cdr3_length: 15; v_call: TRBV9; cdr3_aa: CASSFSTGRQDTQYF; cdr3_nt: TGTGCCAGCAGCTTTTCGACAGGGAGGCAAGATACGCAGTATTTT
j_call: TRBJ1-2; d_call: -; clone_size: -; cdr3_length: 15; v_call: TRBV6-2/TRBV6-3; cdr3_aa: CASSYSGGGGGGYTF; cdr3_nt: TGTGCCAGCAGTTACTCCGGGGGAGGCGGTGGTGGCTACACCTTC
j_call: TRBJ2-7; d_call: -; clone_size: -; cdr3_length: 18; v_call: TRBV7-8; cdr3_aa: CASSWGQILAGSSYEQYF; cdr3_nt: TGTGCCAGCAGCTGGGGACAGATTCTAGCGGGCAGCTCCTACGAGCAGTACTTC
j_call: TRBJ1-6; d_call: -; clone_size: -; cdr3_length: 14; v_call: TRBV2; cdr3_aa: CAITKTDYNSPLHF; cdr3_nt: TGTGCCATCACTAAGACAGATTATAATTCACCCCTCCACTTT
j_call: TRBJ2-7; d_call: -; clone_size: -; cdr3_length: 16; v_call: TRBV7-9; cdr3_aa: CASSFQGPPGFYEQYF; cdr3_nt: TGTGCCAGCAGCTTTCAAGGGCCTCCGGGGTTCTACGAGCAGTACTTC
j_call: TRBJ2-7; d_call: -; clone_size: -; cdr3_length: 14; v_call: TRBV24-1; cdr3_aa: CATSDPDTSYEQYF; cdr3_nt: TGTGCCACCAGTGATCCTGACACCTCCTACGAGCAGTACTTC
j_call: TRBJ1-3; d_call: -; clone_size: few; cdr3_length: 14; v_call: TRBV28; cdr3_aa: CASRLQFSGNTIYF; cdr3_nt: TGTGCCAGCCGTCTACAGTTCTCTGGAAACACCATATATTTT
j_call: TRBJ2-6; d_call: -; clone_size: -; cdr3_length: 15; v_call: TRBV7-9; cdr3_aa: CASSLRYAGANVLTF; cdr3_nt: TGTGCCAGCAGCTTACGGTATGCTGGGGCCAACGTCCTGACTTTC
j_call: TRBJ2-3; d_call: -; clone_size: -; cdr3_length: 15; v_call: TRBV15; cdr3_aa: CATSRVGQITDTQYF; cdr3_nt: TGTGCCACCAGCAGGGTTGGACAGATCACAGATACGCAGTATTTT
j_call: TRBJ2-2; d_call: TRBD2; clone_size: -; cdr3_length: 15; v_call: TRBV5-6; cdr3_aa: CASSLSLAVTGELFF; cdr3_nt: TGTGCCAGCAGCTTGTCTCTAGCGGTCACCGGGGAGCTGTTTTTT
j_call: TRBJ1-3; d_call: -; clone_size: -; cdr3_length: 15; v_call: TRBV5-1; cdr3_aa: CASSLGGSAGNTIYF; cdr3_nt: TGCGCCAGCAGCTTGGGTGGGAGTGCTGGAAACACCATATATTTT
j_call: TRBJ1-2; d_call: TRBD1; clone_size: -; cdr3_length: 13; v_call: TRBV18; cdr3_aa: CASSPRQGDGYTF; cdr3_nt: TGTGCCAGCTCACCACGGCAGGGGGATGGCTACACCTTC
j_call: TRBJ2-7; d_call: -; clone_size: -; cdr3_length: 13; v_call: TRBV5-4; cdr3_aa: CASSAGTAYEQYF; cdr3_nt: TGTGCCAGCAGCGCGGGGACCGCATACGAGCAGTACTTC
j_call: TRBJ2-1; d_call: -; clone_size: -; cdr3_length: 13; v_call: TRBV29-1; cdr3_aa: CSVDRGGYNEQFF; cdr3_nt: TGCAGCGTTGATCGGGGAGGCTACAATGAGCAGTTCTTC
j_call: TRBJ2-3; d_call: -; clone_size: -; cdr3_length: 22; v_call: TRBV1; cdr3_aa: CTSSQAPELAGGPQPSTDTQYF; cdr3_nt: TGCACCAGCAGCCAAGCCCCCGAGTTAGCGGGAGGGCCGCAACCTAGCACAGATACGCAGTATTTT
j_call: TRBJ1-4; d_call: -; clone_size: -; cdr3_length: 15; v_call: TRBV9; cdr3_aa: CASSVGTTGPEKLFF; cdr3_nt: TGTGCCAGCAGCGTAGGAACGACAGGCCCCGAAAAACTGTTTTTT
j_call: TRBJ2-7; d_call: TRBD2; clone_size: -; cdr3_length: 18; v_call: TRBV4-1; cdr3_aa: CASSQEIAGGSGVYEQYF; cdr3_nt: TGCGCCAGCAGCCAAGAAATTGCGGGAGGTAGCGGTGTCTACGAGCAGTACTTC
j_call: TRBJ1-3; d_call: TRBD1; clone_size: -; cdr3_length: 17; v_call: TRBV3-1/TRBV3-2; cdr3_aa: CASSQVTTGGSGNTIYF; cdr3_nt: TGTGCCAGCAGCCAAGTGACGACAGGGGGTTCTGGAAACACCATATATTTT
j_call: TRBJ2-1; d_call: -; clone_size: -; cdr3_length: 14; v_call: TRBV6-5; cdr3_aa: CASSYGGGLTEQFF; cdr3_nt: TGTGCCAGCAGTTACGGAGGCGGGCTTACTGAGCAGTTCTTC